This T cell receptor beta chain was found in a study of cytotoxic CD8 clonotypes in ibrutinib-treated CLL. Overall study findings and caveats: An increase in clonality occurred at ibrutinib response, followed by a return toward baseline at progression. Against age-matched healthy donors, baseline clonality ran higher and tracked circulating CD8+ T-cell counts.

The intended depth for sequencing was 1 in 200,000 to 1 in 1 million T cells. Here immunoSEQ multiplex PCR was the method, and the copy in TCRdb shows in-frame clones only, minus some. The sample shows 150,000 or so clones, about 79% of them seen only once. Points on this clone: The antigen is undetermined.

Germline V gives CDR1 SGDLS, CDR2 YYNGEE. This CDR3 region has 16 residues. The V gene lost 4 bases and the J gene lost 8 bases, with 21 bases spanning the gap. This specimen was PBMCs, taken after 12 months of ibrutinib treatment. This sequence was found in a human donor with chronic lymphocytic leukemia. The chain is built from TRBV9 and TRBJ1-4; a weak D match, TRBD1 (6 bases). CDR3 residues: CASSPSGPGRGEKLFF. The DNA of the CDR3 is TGTGCCAGCAGCCCATCCGGACCAGGGAGGGGGGAAAAACTGTTTTTT.